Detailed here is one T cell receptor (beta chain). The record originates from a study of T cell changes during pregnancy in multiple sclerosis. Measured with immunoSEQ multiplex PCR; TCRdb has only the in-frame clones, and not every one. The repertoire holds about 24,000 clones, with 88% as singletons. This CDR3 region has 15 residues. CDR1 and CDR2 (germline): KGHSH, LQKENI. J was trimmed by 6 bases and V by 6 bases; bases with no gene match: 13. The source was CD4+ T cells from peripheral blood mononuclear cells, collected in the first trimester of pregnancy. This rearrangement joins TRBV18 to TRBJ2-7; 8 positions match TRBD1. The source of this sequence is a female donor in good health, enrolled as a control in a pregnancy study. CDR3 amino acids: CASSPRNGQGSEQYF. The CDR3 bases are TGTGCCAGCTCGCCTCGAAACGGACAGGGAAGCGAGCAGTACTTC.